The 22 T cell receptor beta chains in this list originate from one sample, sequenced in a study of cytomegalovirus exposure and HLA in healthy donors. This PCR relied on a set of 60 Vbeta primers and 13 Jbeta primers. Libraries were prepared by immunoSEQ multiplex PCR; TCRdb keeps only in-frame clonotypes and omits some of them. This sample yields over 80,000 clones, of which 65% to 80% are seen a single time; over 15% belongs to the top ten. The sequencing input was PBMCs. These receptors came from a man between 60 and 75 years old in good health and CMV-seropositive.

The table lists this clone with a count of one. The chain joins TRBV6-5 to TRBJ2-7; 9 bases are shared with TRBD1. CDR1 is MNHEY, CDR2 SVGAGI, per germline. CDR3 size: 16 residues. V lost 1 base, J lost 7 bases, and 11 bases stayed unmatched. The CDR3 nucleotides read TGTGCCAGCAGTTACTTCCCGGGACAGGGTCTAGGTGAGCAGTACTTC. Translation gives CASSYFPGQGLGEQYF.

This clone was seen a single time. This chain links TRBV18 with TRBJ2-7; D perhaps matches TRBD1 (5 bases). The V gene's germline CDR1 is KGHSH and CDR2 LQKENI. The CDR3 sequence is 14 residues long. The germline V and J ends were trimmed by 5 bases and 2 bases, with 13 bases remaining between them. CDR3 nucleotide sequence: TGTGCCAGCTCATCCTCAAGGGGTCCCTACGAGCAGTACTTC. Its protein is CASSSSRGPYEQYF.

This chain uses TRBV10-3 with TRBJ1-2; TRBD1 agrees at 12 bases. Trimming cost V 5 bases and J 7 bases; bases outside gene matches: 8. The CDR3 loop spans 15 amino acids. The germline V gene encodes CDR1 ENHRY and CDR2 SYGVKD. The DNA for the CDR3 is TGTGCCATCAGTACCGGGACAGGGGGCTCCGGTGGCTACACCTTC. Amino acid sequence: CAISTGTGGSGGYTF.

This chain links TRBV7-9 with TRBJ2-3; a weak D match, TRBD1 (5 bases). V lost 5 bases to trimming and J lost 5 bases, with 17 bases between them. In germline, CDR1 is SEHNR, CDR2 FQNEAQ (reference sequence). The CDR3 covers 15 residues. CDR3 amino acids: CASSPKGSYEDTQYF. The CDR3 DNA reads as TGTGCCAGCAGCCCGAAGGGGTCTTACGAAGATACGCAGTATTTT.

V usage is TRBV5-1 and J usage is TRBJ1-1; the D gene is possibly TRBD1 (5 bases). The V and J ends lost 2 bases and 5 bases respectively, with 16 bases between them. CDR1 is SGHRS, CDR2 YFSETQ, per germline. The CDR3 loop spans 15 amino acids. CDR3 loop: CASSFMGGEGTEAFF. The CDR3 nucleotides are TGCGCCAGCAGCTTCATGGGGGGAGAAGGAACTGAAGCTTTCTTT.

The V and J genes are TRBV7-9 and TRBJ2-6; D gene ambiguous. CDR1 is SEHNR and CDR2 is FQNEAQ in the germline V gene (reference sequence). The CDR3 length is 15 residues. V shed 1 base and J shed 4 bases, with 8 bases lying between them. The CDR3 DNA is TGTGCCAGCAGCTTAGTACTCCCGGGGGCCAACGTCCTGACTTTC. Its protein product is CASSLVLPGANVLTF.

On this clone itself: One end of the junction does not line up with germline, which may come from a read error. The chain links TRBV7-7 to TRBJ2-1; 9 nucleotides agree with TRBD1. There are 15 residues in the CDR3. Germline loops: CDR1 SSHAT, CDR2 FNYEAQ (reference sequence). The CDR3 region is CASSRLGTGNNEQFF. In DNA form, the CDR3 reads TGTGCTAGCAGCCGACTTGGGACAGGGAACAATGAGCAGTTCTTC.

V is TRBV4-1 and J is TRBJ2-5, with D possibly TRBD1 on 6 matching bases. The J call may be mistaken, given a closer DNA end match to TRBJ2-7. The germline V gene has CDR1 MGHRA and CDR2 YSYEKL. This CDR3 contains 13 residues. The CDR3 sequence is CASSLGQTYEQYF. The CDR3 DNA sequence: TGCGCCAGCAGCTTGGGACAAACCTACGAGCAGTACTTC.

The rearrangement links TRBV5-5 to TRBJ2-5, with a tentative D call TRBD2 (6 bases). The V end was cut by 0 bases, the J end by 4 bases, with 16 bases between. The germline CDR1 and CDR2 sequences are SGHKS and YYEKEE (reference sequence). This CDR3 region has 16 residues. CDR3 coding DNA: TGTGCCAGCAGCTTGGCAGGCGGGGTCCTCGGAGAGACCCAGTACTTC. It encodes CASSLAGGVLGETQYF.

V usage is TRBV21-1 and J usage is TRBJ1-4; the table's D call of TRBD1 was not tested on the DNA. TRBV21-1 represents a pseudogene. The CDR3 spans 12 residues. This chain's CDR3 is CASSKVGRLLFF. For the CDR3, the DNA is TGTGCCAGCAGCAAAGTTGGCAGGTTACTGTTTTTT.

The chain links TRBV2 to TRBJ1-3, with TRBD1 identical over 10 bases. Germline V gives CDR1 SNHLY, CDR2 FYNNEI. The CDR3 is made up of 16 amino acids. Germline trimming cut 1 base from V and 3 bases from J; bases unmatched to any gene: 3. The DNA for the CDR3 is TGTGCCAGCAGTGAAGGGGGGACAGGGGTTGGAAACACCATATATTTT. Translation gives CASSEGGTGVGNTIYF. Combining the CDR3 with reference TRBV2 and TRBJ1-3 gives the whole variable domain EPEVTQTPSHQVTQMGQEVILRCVPISNHLYFYWYRQILGQKVEFLVSFYNNEISEKSEIFDDQFSVERPDGSNFTLKIRSTKLEDSAMYFCASSEGGTGVGNTIYFGEGSWLTVV.

Comment on this clone: One end of the junction varies from germline; a read error may be responsible. This chain uses TRBV7-9 with TRBJ1-2; possible D gene TRBD1, 5 bases. This CDR3 region has 14 residues. The germline V gene has CDR1 SEHNR and CDR2 FQNEAQ (reference sequence). In nucleotides, the CDR3 is TGTTCCAGCAGCCCCAAGGGAGGGGACTATGGCTACACCTTC. Encoded protein: CSSSPKGGDYGYTF.

This rearrangement joins TRBV19 to TRBJ2-1; D might be TRBD2 (5 bases). This CDR3 is 12 amino acids long. Trimming took off 1 base at V and 15 bases at J, with 13 bases between the two ends. The germline gives CDR1 LNHDA, CDR2 SQIVND (reference sequence). The CDR3 reads CASSIGGSPGFF. The CDR3 DNA reads TGTGCCAGTAGTATAGGAGGGTCCCCCGGGTTCTTC.

The CDR3 DNA reads TGTGCCAGCAGCACTCCGGGACAGAAACAATACGAGCAGTACTTC. Translating gives CASSTPGQKQYEQYF. The chain uses TRBV6-5 and TRBJ2-7, with 7 bases that match TRBD1. This CDR3 is 15 amino acids long. After removal of 6 bases from V and 4 bases from J, the junction contained 12 bases not matched to a gene. Germline V gene lookup returns CDR1 MNHEY and CDR2 SVGAGI.

The CDR3 sequence is CASIDRPYEQYF. For the CDR3, the DNA is TGTGCCAGCATCGACAGGCCCTACGAGCAGTACTTC. V and J are TRBV2 and TRBJ2-5; TRBD1 is a possible D gene (6 bases). The J call may be wrong; the DNA end is better matched by TRBJ2-7. The CDR3 runs to 12 residues. Per the germline V gene, CDR1 is SNHLY and CDR2 is FYNNEI.

This clone turned up a few times. The gene calls are TRBV6-6 and TRBJ2-7, with 10 bases matching TRBD1. Per germline, CDR1 MNHNY and CDR2 SVGAGI (reference sequence). Losses at the gene ends were 1 base for V and 7 bases for J; bases not matched to a gene: 4. CDR3 length equals 14 residues. CDR3 region: CASSYWDRGDEQYF. As DNA, the CDR3 is TGTGCCAGCAGTTACTGGGACAGGGGCGATGAGCAGTACTTC.

A few counts support this clone. The chain links TRBV7-9 to TRBJ1-5; D possibly corresponds to TRBD1 (6 bases). The CDR3 runs to 13 residues. Germline V gene lookup returns CDR1 SEHNR and CDR2 FQNEAQ (reference sequence). V was clipped by 2 bases and J by 5 bases, with 7 bases between them. CDR3 sequence (DNA): TGTGCCAGCAGCTTAAACAGGGATCAGCCCCAGCATTTT. Its translation: CASSLNRDQPQHF.

The chain recombines TRBV5-1 with TRBJ2-3; 12 bases fit TRBD2. The CDR3 spans 16 residues. Trimming at V came to 0 bases and at J to 4 bases, leaving 3 bases not matched to a gene. Germline lookup yields CDR1 SGHRS and CDR2 YFSETQ. For the CDR3, the DNA is TGCGCCAGCAGCTTGGGGACTAGCGGGGCTGCAGATACGCAGTATTTT. Its translation is CASSLGTSGAADTQYF.

This chain links TRBV19 with TRBJ2-2; D uncertain. Deletions cut 5 bases from V and 7 bases from J, with 5 bases between. The CDR3 spans 11 residues. CDR1 LNHDA and CDR2 SQIVND come from the germline V gene (reference sequence). The chain's CDR3 is CASSYGGELFF. The CDR3 coding sequence is TGTGCCAGTAGTTACGGCGGGGAGCTGTTTTTT. Supplemented by reference TRBV19 and TRBJ2-2, the full variable domain reads DGGITQSPKYLFRKEGQNVTLSCEQNLNHDAMYWYRQDPGQGLRLIYYSQIVNDFQKGDIAEGYSVSREKKESFPLTVTSAQKNPTAFYLCASSYGGELFFGEGSRLTVL.

CDR3 bases: TGTGCCAGCAGACCCGGACAGGGTTCCTACAATGAGCAGTTCTTC. Translated, it gives CASRPGQGSYNEQFF. The rearrangement joins TRBV6-5 to TRBJ2-1; 8 nucleotides match TRBD1. V lost 6 bases and J lost 1; bases outside the gene matches: 5. The CDR3 is made up of 15 amino acids. Per germline, CDR1 MNHEY and CDR2 SVGAGI.

The gene calls are TRBV28 and TRBJ2-5, with 9 bases aligning to TRBD2. Trimming cost V 4 bases and J 6 bases; bases outside gene matches: 15. The CDR3 has 17 residues. Germline CDR1 and CDR2: MDHEN and SYDVKM. CDR3 sequence (DNA): TGTGCCAGCAGTTCGCCCATGACCAGCGGGGGGATGAAGACCCAGTACTTC. Protein product: CASSSPMTSGGMKTQYF.

This chain joins TRBV18 and TRBJ2-7, with TRBD1 matching over 8 bases. Germline V lookup: CDR1 KGHSH, CDR2 LQKENI. The CDR3 has 14 residues. With V trimmed by 4 bases and J by 0 bases, 2 bases remained unmatched. The DNA for the CDR3 is TGTGCCAGCTCACTTGGACAGGGCTCCTACGAGCAGTACTTC. Protein product: CASSLGQGSYEQYF.